Detailed here is one T cell receptor beta chain. The antigen is unknown. At one end, the junction sequence differs from germline, possibly due to a read error. Those donors who had ophthalmopathy presented with moderate-to-severe activity, a CAS of ≥3, a NOSPECS of ≥4 and a duration under 3 months. The source of the PBMCs was 10 ml of fresh peripheral blood. The CDR3 totals 17 residues. Germline-derived CDR1 and CDR2 are SGHTS and YDEGEE. Amplification from RNA transcripts yielded the TCR beta CDR3 regions. RT-PCR in the first round used HTBI primers; a second-round multiplex PCR followed. One entry per CDR3 protein, called by TCRdb with MiXCR from the multiplex PCR reads. The repertoire has roughly 220,000 distinct CDR3 sequences, approximately 42% of them found once; the top ten carry more than 45%. The sample is drawn from a study of Graves' ophthalmopathy and Graves' hyperthyroidism. Study context: No treatment had been given when peripheral blood was collected at initial diagnosis.

Study results and limitations: Detection in blood was also observed for most expanded thyroid clonotypes above 0.001 frequency.

This TCR derives from an adult man with Graves' ophthalmopathy. The chain joins TRBV5-8 to TRBJ2-2; TRBD2 might be the D (5 bases). Sequencing used peripheral blood. CDR3 region: CAGSLVGGLANTGELFF. CDR3 DNA sequence: TGTGCCGGCAGCTTGGTTGGCGGACTCGCGAACACCGGGGAGCTGTTTTTT.